This record covers a single TCR beta chain. Its antigen remains undetermined. No per-base quality is available; no much larger clone lies one base away. The CDR3 starts with the cysteine, ends with the phenylalanine, and has 13 residues. The kept DNA is CDR3 alone, 39 bases in frame from the first base. At the junction V is shortened by 2 bases and J by 1 base, with 5 bases in between. From a lookup of the germline V gene, CDR1 and CDR2 are MNHEY and SVGAGI. Donors were healthy HIV-negative adults with no recently reported acute infections or vaccinations. Every donor was a Caucasian adult living in Nashville, Tennessee, USA. CD4+ T cells were enriched through magnetic negative selection, after which naive cells were positively selected on CD45RA and the remaining negative fraction served as the memory subset. After blood collection by leukapheresis, PBMCs were isolated using Ficoll-Histopaque density gradient centrifugation and then cryopreserved in the vapor phase of liquid nitrogen. Analytical flow cytometry was used to check the purity and quantity of every magnetically sorted T cell population. Genomic DNA was isolated from each sorted fraction and quantified by UV absorbance on a Nanodrop 2000c.

TCR CDR3 regions were amplified from genomic DNA by multiplex PCR using the deep immunoSEQ assay. Extracted genomic DNA from each cell subset was distributed evenly across all wells of several immunoSEQ 96-well plates, and each plate was treated as a replicate. For sorted subsets, each replicate PCR was loaded with approximately 0.2 ug genomic DNA, equivalent to some 31,000 T cell genomes. Purified libraries were measured with a Qubit 3.0 fluorometer, size-checked on a Bioanalyzer 2100, and measured again with the KAPA Library Quantification kit. Each immunoSEQ 96-well plate was sequenced on its own single-read 150-cycle Illumina NextSeq 550 flow cell. The authors' analysis ran thus. Because only junctional sequences without quality scores were contained in the immunoSEQ output, filtering matching that applied to full-length reads could not be performed. Sequences were annotated with PyIR, a Python wrapper for IgBLAST v1.9, and V/J genes and CDR3 were assigned using IMGT germline references. Any read was removed if the V/J assignment was weak (E-value above 1e-6), the CDR3 was missing, or the read contained stop codons, out-of-frame junctions, or ambiguous translated residues. A V3J clonotype was defined by an identical inferred V gene, J gene, and CDR3 amino acid sequence. The percentage overlap between two repertoires was calculated by dividing the number of shared unique clonotypes by the size of the smaller repertoire. Three approaches were used to assess repertoire richness: RTK rarefaction, the Chao1 estimator, and Recon v2.1 estimates of unobserved clonotypes. Generation probabilities were computed with OLGA for all TCRbeta clonotypes obtained by the gDNA method from a few donors. The clones in this table, taken by TCRdb from immuneACCESS, are in-frame only. Not every clone is retained; where verified, under half of the shortfall comes from an unresolved V gene, and the cause of the rest is unknown. For V, J and clone size, that table is used; D and trimming come from the DNA. A total of approximately 620,000 clones appear in this sample, about 96% of them only once. The ten largest clones capture roughly 0.05% of the sample.

The data are from a study of shared clonotypes between healthy human individuals (dated by TCRdb to the early 2020s). Regarding the complete study: A few men and two women, aged 18 to 49 years, made up the cohort. Leukapheresis yielded between about 0.9 and 9 billion PBMCs per donor. To estimate repertoire size and how much clonotype sharing occurs between individuals, the study deeply sequenced the blood TCR repertoires of five healthy adults. Libraries were prepared and TCR repertoires were sequenced by different laboratories using diverse techniques, in order to increase sequencing depth and limit assay-specific biases. For each donor, three plates each were used for CD4 naive and CD4 memory, two plates were used for CD8 naive, and one plate was used for CD8 memory. The paper's findings and limits, for the study overall: Compared with non-shared clonotypes, the clonotypes found in all four sorted-subset donors had higher generation probabilities. Sampling was restricted to blood, and TCR repertoires in tissue are likely to differ from TCR repertoires in blood. Based on pairwise subsampling, the degree of clonotype sharing among donors was expected to be affected by sequencing depth. Approximately 4.8% of naive CD4, 3% to 3.5% of naive CD8, approximately 2.2% of memory CD4, and about 0.4% of memory CD8 clonotypes were shared across several donors. Rarefaction of sorted-subset datasets indicated incomplete sequencing despite the large sequencing depth. Estimated clonotype richness was generally larger for naive than for memory subsets. Because the study included a small number of donors, the genetic and exposure-history diversity represented was limited.

The TCR was taken from a woman between 25 and 40 years old in good health. The source material was naive CD4+ T cells sorted from blood. Interpreted using the paper, the cell subset or site label stands for: CD45RA+ positively selected. Recombination connected TRBV6-5 to TRBJ1-1, with the identity of the D gene unclear. The nucleotide sequence is given as TGTGCCAGCAGTTACCGACAGAACACTGAAGCTTTCTTT. Its product reads: CASSYRQNTEAFF.